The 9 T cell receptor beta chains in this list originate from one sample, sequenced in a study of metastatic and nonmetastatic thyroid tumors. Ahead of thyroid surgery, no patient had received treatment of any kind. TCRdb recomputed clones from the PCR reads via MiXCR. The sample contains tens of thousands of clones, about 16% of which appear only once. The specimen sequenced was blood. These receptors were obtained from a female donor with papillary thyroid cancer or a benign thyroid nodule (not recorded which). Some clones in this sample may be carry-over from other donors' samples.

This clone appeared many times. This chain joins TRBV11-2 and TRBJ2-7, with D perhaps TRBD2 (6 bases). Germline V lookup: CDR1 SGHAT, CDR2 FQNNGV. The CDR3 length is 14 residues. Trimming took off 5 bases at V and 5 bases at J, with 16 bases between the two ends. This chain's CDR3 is CASSLRRERNEQYF. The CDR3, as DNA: TGTGCCAGCAGCCTAAGGAGGGAGCGGAACGAGCAGTACTTC. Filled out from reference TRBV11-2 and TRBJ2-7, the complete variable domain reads EAGVAQSPRYKIIEKRQSVAFWCNPISGHATLYWYQQILGQGPKLLIQFQNNGVVDDSQLPKDRFSAERLKGVDSTLKIQPAKLEDSAVYLCASSLRRERNEQYFGPGTRLTVT.

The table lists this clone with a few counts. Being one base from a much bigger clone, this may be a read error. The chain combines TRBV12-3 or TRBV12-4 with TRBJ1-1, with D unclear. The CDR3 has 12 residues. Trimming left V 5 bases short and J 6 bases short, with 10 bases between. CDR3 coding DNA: TGTGCCAGCAGTCCACCAAGACCTGAAGCTTTCTTT. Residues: CASSPPRPEAFF.

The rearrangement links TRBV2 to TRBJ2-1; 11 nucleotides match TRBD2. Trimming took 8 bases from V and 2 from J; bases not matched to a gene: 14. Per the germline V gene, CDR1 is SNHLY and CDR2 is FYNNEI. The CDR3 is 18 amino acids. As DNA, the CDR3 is TGTGCCAGCCCCGTACAGGTACGGGGACTAGCGGCCTACAATGAGCAGTTCTTC. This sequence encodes CASPVQVRGLAAYNEQFF.

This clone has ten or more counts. Here the CDR3 reads CASGGRGPNTEAFF. The CDR3 bases are TGTGCCAGTGGTGGCCGGGGGCCGAACACTGAAGCTTTCTTT. The rearrangement links TRBV6-2 or TRBV6-3 to TRBJ1-1; tentatively, D is TRBD1 (6 bases). The V gene lost 9 bases and the J gene lost 1 base, with 15 bases spanning the gap. From germline, CDR1 is MNHEY and CDR2 SVGEGT. This CDR3 contains 14 residues.

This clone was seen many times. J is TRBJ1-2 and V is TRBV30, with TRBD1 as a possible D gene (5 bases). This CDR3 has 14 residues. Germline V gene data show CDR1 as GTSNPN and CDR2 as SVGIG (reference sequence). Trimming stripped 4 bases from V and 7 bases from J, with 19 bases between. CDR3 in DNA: TGTGCCTGGACCCCAGGGAAGGGCTTGGGTGGCTACACCTTC. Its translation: CAWTPGKGLGGYTF. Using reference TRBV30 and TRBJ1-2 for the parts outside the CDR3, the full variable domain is SQTIHQWPATLVQPVGSPLSLECTVEGTSNPNLYWYRQAAGRGLQLLFYSVGIGQISSEVPQNLSASRPQDRQFILSSKKLLLSDSGFYLCAWTPGKGLGGYTFGSGTRLTVV.

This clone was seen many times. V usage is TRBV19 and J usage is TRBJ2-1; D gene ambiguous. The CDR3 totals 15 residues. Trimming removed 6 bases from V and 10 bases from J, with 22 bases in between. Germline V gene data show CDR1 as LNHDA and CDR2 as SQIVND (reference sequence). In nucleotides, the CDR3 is TGTGCCAGTAGGGGCGCATCGACGGCTTCCAGGGAGCAGTTCTTC. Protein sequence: CASRGASTASREQFF.

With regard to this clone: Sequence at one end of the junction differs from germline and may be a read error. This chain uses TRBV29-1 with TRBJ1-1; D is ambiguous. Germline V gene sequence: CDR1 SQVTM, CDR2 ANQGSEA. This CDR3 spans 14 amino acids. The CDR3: CSVEVAGRCTEAFF. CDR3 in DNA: TGCAGTGTTGAAGTCGCGGGAAGATGCACTGAAGCTTTCTTT.

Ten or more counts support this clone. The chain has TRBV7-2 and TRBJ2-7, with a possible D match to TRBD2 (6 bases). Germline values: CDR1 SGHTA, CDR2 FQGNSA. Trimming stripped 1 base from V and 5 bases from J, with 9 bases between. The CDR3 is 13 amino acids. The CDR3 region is CASSLDRRDEQYF. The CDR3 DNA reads TGTGCCAGCAGCTTAGACCGGAGGGACGAGCAGTACTTC.

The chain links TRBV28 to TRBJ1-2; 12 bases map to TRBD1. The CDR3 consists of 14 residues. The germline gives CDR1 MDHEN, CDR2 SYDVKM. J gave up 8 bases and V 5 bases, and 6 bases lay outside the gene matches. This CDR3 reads CASSPGTGGRGYTF. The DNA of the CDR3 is TGTGCCAGCAGTCCTGGGACAGGGGGCAGGGGCTACACCTTC.